This TCR beta chain was profiled in a study of CD8+CD57+ T cells in acquired aplastic anemia. As for the study in general: Average DNA yield from sorted CD4+ and CD8+ cells was around 3.2 ug.

Study outcomes and limitations: Roughly 28 was the count of CD8+ CDR3 sequences that patients shared with controls. Significant differences in CD8+ Simpson's diversity were not observed between patients and controls.

CDR1 LNHNV and CDR2 YYDKDF come from the germline V gene (reference sequence). V lost 5 bases and J 3 bases, leaving 14 bases between the germline ends. The length of the CDR3 is 15 residues. It was genomic DNA that served as the template for profiling TCR beta VDJ and CDR3. TCRdb called the reads again in MiXCR, with one record for every CDR3 protein. The data hold some 290,000 distinct CDR3 sequences, with about 56% observed a single time. This clonotype was detected ten times or more. Its antigen is still unknown. The chain recombines TRBV15 with TRBJ2-1; possible D gene TRBD1, 6 bases. The specimen sequenced was sorted CD4+, CD8+, or CD8+CD57+ T cells (not recorded which) from PBMCs. The sequence was obtained from a human donor with severe aplastic anemia or a healthy control (not recorded which). CDR3 loop: CATSPKGDRYNEQFF. Written as DNA, the CDR3 is TGTGCCACCAGCCCTAAGGGGGACCGCTACAATGAGCAGTTCTTC.